This T cell receptor (beta chain) came from a study of cytomegalovirus exposure and HLA in healthy donors. Study-wide findings and caveats: Presence/absence analysis assumed near-uniform sequencing depth across donors. According to the study, 160 or so TCR beta chains were cytomegalovirus-associated.

These donors counted as nominally healthy when sampled, but unrecorded immune exposures were likely. The PCR was carried out with 60 Vbeta primers and 13 Jbeta primers. Method: immunoSEQ multiplex PCR; TCRdb's copy keeps in-frame clones and lacks some. The table records about 180,000 clones, 60% to 80% of them present only once. This clone has only one observation. The antigen is unknown. The V gene's germline CDR1 is SGHDT and CDR2 YYEEEE. V shed 5 bases, J shed 2 bases, and the junction held 3 bases outside the gene matches. This CDR3 is built from 14 residues. Sequenced sample: PBMCs. The TCR was taken from a woman in her fifties or sixties in good health and CMV-seropositive. The rearrangement uses TRBV5-6 and TRBJ2-2; 7 nucleotides match TRBD1. CDR3 sequence: CASRTGYNTGELFF. The CDR3 region has the DNA TGTGCCAGCAGGACAGGGTACAACACCGGGGAGCTGTTTTTT.